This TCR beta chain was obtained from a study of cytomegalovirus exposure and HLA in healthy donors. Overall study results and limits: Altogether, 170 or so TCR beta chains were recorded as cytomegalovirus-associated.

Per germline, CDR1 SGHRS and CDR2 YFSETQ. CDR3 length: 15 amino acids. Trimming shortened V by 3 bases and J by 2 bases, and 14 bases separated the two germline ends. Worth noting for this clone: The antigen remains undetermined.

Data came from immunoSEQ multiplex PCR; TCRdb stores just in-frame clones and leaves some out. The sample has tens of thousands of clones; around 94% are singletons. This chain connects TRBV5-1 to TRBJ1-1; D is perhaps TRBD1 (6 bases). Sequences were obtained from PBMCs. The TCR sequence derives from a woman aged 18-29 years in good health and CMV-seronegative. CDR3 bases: TGCGCCAGCAGCTCCGGTGGACAGAGTAACACTGAAGCTTTCTTT. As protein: CASSSGGQSNTEAFF.